The clone carrying this T cell receptor (beta chain) appeared a few times. After removal of 1 base from V and 1 base from J, the junction contained 3 bases not matched to a gene. Germline CDR1 is SGHNT and CDR2 is YYREEE (reference sequence). The CDR3 is 15 amino acids. Some second doses came at about 4 weeks and others at about 12 weeks; these were pooled. The data stem from a study of T cell responses to AZD1222 COVID-19 vaccine. Clones were sequenced by immunoSEQ multiplex PCR, and TCRdb holds only the in-frame ones, with some missing. The sample has 95,000 to 100,000 clones; about nine tenths are singletons.

This specimen was peripheral blood, taken 28 days after the second AZD1222 dose. The sequence derives from an adult who received the AZD1222 COVID-19 vaccine. The rearrangement links TRBV5-4 to TRBJ2-7, with 9 positions matching TRBD2. The CDR3 DNA reads TGTGCCAGCAGCTTGTTTCTAGCGGGATCCTACGAGCAGTACTTC. Translating gives CASSLFLAGSYEQYF. Based on the CDR3 plus reference TRBV5-4 and TRBJ2-7, the full variable domain is ETGVTQSPTHLIKTRGQQVTLRCSSQSGHNTVSWYQQALGQGPQFIFQYYREEENGRGNFPPRFSGLQFPNYSSELNVNALELDDSALYLCASSLFLAGSYEQYFGPGTRLTVT.